The 8 T cell receptor beta chains below were found in one sample sequenced in a study of blood T cell repertoires in COVID-19. Produced via immunoSEQ multiplex PCR; TCRdb's table is partial and in-frame only. This table has 350,000 to 400,000 clones, roughly nine tenths appearing once. Sequenced material: PBMCs or T cells enriched from blood (not recorded which). These receptor sequences come from a woman aged 25 to 39 who had recovered from COVID-19.

This clone turned up a few times. The chain couples TRBV7-6 to TRBJ1-1; tentative D call: TRBD1 (5 bases). CDR1 is SGHVS, CDR2 FNYEAQ, per germline. CDR3 size: 14 residues. V lost 6 bases to trimming and J lost 1 base, with 12 bases between them. The CDR3, as DNA: TGTGCCAGCAGGACAGAACCTGGGAACACTGAAGCTTTCTTT. Protein sequence: CASRTEPGNTEAFF.

The chain couples TRBV4-2 to TRBJ2-5; possible D gene TRBD2, 7 bases. CDR3 length: 16 amino acids. The germline CDR1 and CDR2 sequences are LGHNA and YNFKEQ. Trimming pared 1 base from V and 6 bases from J, leaving 18 bases between. CDR3 loop: CASSQVGPGGQQTQYF. CDR3 in DNA: TGTGCCAGCAGCCAAGTTGGCCCCGGGGGGCAGCAGACCCAGTACTTC.

The chain uses TRBV3-1 (or the pseudogene TRBV3-2) and TRBJ1-1; the D gene is possibly TRBD1 (6 bases). V lost 5 bases, J lost 7 bases, and 14 bases lay in between. The CDR3 has 13 residues. Germline values: CDR1 LGHDT, CDR2 YNNKEL (reference sequence). CDR3 nucleotides: TGTGCCAGCAGCGCAGGACAGAGAGGTGAAGCTTTCTTT. It translates to CASSAGQRGEAFF.

The chain has TRBV30 and TRBJ2-3, with 8 bases identical to TRBD1. J was trimmed by 5 bases and V by 0 bases; bases with no gene match: 7. Per the germline V gene, CDR1 is GTSNPN and CDR2 is SVGIG (reference sequence). The CDR3 is 15 residues long. CDR3 DNA: TGTGCCTGGAGTGTACGGACAGGGAAAGAAGATACGCAGTATTTT. Its protein product is CAWSVRTGKEDTQYF.

The chain has TRBV10-3 and TRBJ1-2; the match to TRBD1 covers 9 bases. From germline, CDR1 is ENHRY and CDR2 SYGVKD. Trimming at V came to 0 bases and at J to 8 bases, leaving 7 bases not matched to a gene. The CDR3 has 15 residues. CDR3 amino acids: CAISESGQGFRGYTF. In DNA, the CDR3 is TGTGCCATCAGTGAGTCGGGACAGGGTTTTAGGGGCTACACCTTC.

This clone was seen more than once but under ten times. The rearrangement links TRBV2 to TRBJ2-2; D is possibly TRBD1 (6 bases). The germline V and J ends were trimmed by 3 bases and 6 bases, with 14 bases remaining between them. Germline lookup yields CDR1 SNHLY and CDR2 FYNNEI. The CDR3 runs to 15 residues. CDR3 protein: CASSDDRLGAGELFF. The CDR3 DNA reads as TGTGCCAGCAGTGACGACAGGTTGGGTGCCGGGGAGCTGTTTTTT.

This chain joins TRBV24-1 and TRBJ1-1, with a possible D match to TRBD1 (5 bases). CDR3 length equals 13 residues. Germline loops: CDR1 KGHDR, CDR2 SFDVKD. V lost 1 base and J 10 bases, leaving 12 bases between the germline ends. In DNA, the CDR3 is TGTGCCACCAGTGATTTCGGCGACAGAGGAGCTTTCTTT. Protein: CATSDFGDRGAFF.

The chain combines TRBV7-9 with TRBJ2-2; perhaps TRBD2 as D (6 bases). The CDR3 runs 15 residues. The germline CDR1 and CDR2 sequences are SEHNR and FQNEAQ (reference sequence). Trimming removed 2 bases at V and 1 base at J, with 8 bases between. In nucleotides, the CDR3 is TGTGCCAGCAGCTTAAGGGGACTGAACACCGGGGAGCTGTTTTTT. It specifies CASSLRGLNTGELFF.